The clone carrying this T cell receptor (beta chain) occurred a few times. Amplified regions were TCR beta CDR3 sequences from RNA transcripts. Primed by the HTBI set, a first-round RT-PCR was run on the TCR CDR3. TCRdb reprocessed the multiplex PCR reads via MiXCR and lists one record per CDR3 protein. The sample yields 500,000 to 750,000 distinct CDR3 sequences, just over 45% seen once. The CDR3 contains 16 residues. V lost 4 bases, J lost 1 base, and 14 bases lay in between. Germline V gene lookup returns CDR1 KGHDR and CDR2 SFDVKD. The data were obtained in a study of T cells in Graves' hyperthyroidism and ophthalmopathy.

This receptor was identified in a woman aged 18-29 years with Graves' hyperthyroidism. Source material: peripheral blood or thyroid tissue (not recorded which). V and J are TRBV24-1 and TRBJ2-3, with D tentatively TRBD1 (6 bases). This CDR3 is CATSDHRTARTDTQYF. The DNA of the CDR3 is TGTGCCACCAGTGACCACCGGACAGCCCGCACAGATACGCAGTATTTT.